The entry that follows covers one T cell receptor (beta chain) sequence. Its specificity is unknown. TCRdb independently ran MiXCR on the RT-PCR reads; one entry per CDR3 protein. The sample carries under 800,000 distinct CDR3 sequences, approximately 13% recorded once. These data are taken from a study of response to subunit inactivated influenza vaccine. CDR3 size: 15 residues. Germline CDR1 SGHRS, CDR2 YFSETQ. V gave up 4 bases and J gave up 6 bases; unmatched junction bases: 6. Study-wide points: Few additional T cells are recruited per seasonal influenza vaccination, authors suggested.

This sample comprised PBMCs from blood, obtained about 14 days before vaccination. The chain has TRBV5-1 and TRBJ2-7; TRBD2 agrees at 14 bases. This TCR came from a man aged 45-65 years who received an inactivated influenza vaccine. Here the CDR3 DNA reads TGCGCCAGCAGCGGCTCCGGGACTAGCGGGAGCGAGCAGTACTTC. Protein sequence: CASSGSGTSGSEQYF.